A single T cell receptor (beta chain) is shown here with its context. What it binds is unknown. CDR1 and CDR2 from the germline V gene are SGHVS and FQNEAQ. There are 13 residues in the CDR3. V was shortened by 2 bases and J by 10 bases, with 9 bases between the two germline ends. The data were obtained in a study of cytomegalovirus exposure and HLA in healthy donors. Findings and caveats of the study: CMV antigen specificity was confirmed in vitro for three CMV-associated chains. TCR beta V segments were, for the most part, productive about 87% or about 30% of the time in an earlier analysis.

The PCR contained 60 Vbeta and 13 Jbeta primers. The assay was immunoSEQ multiplex PCR, and TCRdb's table has in-frame clones only and misses some. The table includes around 150,000 clones, about 80% detected once. The V call is TRBV7-8, the J call TRBJ1-6; no definite D call. This clonotype was obtained from a male donor in good health and CMV-seronegative. The sample was PBMCs. The DNA for the CDR3 is TGTGCCAGCAGCTTAACCTTTAGATCACCCCTCCACTTT. It specifies CASSLTFRSPLHF.